The 11 T cell receptor beta chains presented below share a single source sample, sequenced in a study of CD8+CD57+ T cells in acquired aplastic anemia. Profiling that covered TCR beta VDJ and CDR3 relied on genomic DNA as its template. MiXCR, run by TCRdb on the reads, gives a single entry per CDR3 protein. In the table there are some 170,000 distinct CDR3 sequences, roughly 45% of which are singletons. Sequenced sample: sorted CD4+, CD8+, or CD8+CD57+ T cells (not recorded which) from PBMCs. The receptors were gathered from a human donor in good health.

A note on this clonotype: This may come from a read error, since a much larger clone is one base off. V usage is TRBV10-3 and J usage is TRBJ2-7; 16 positions agree with TRBD2. CDR1 is ENHRY and CDR2 is SYGVKD in the germline V gene. This CDR3 has 16 amino acids. The trim removed 6 bases at V and 3 bases at J, leaving 5 bases unmatched. The CDR3 coding sequence is TGTGCCATCAGCCGCGGGACTAGCGGGGGGGGCTACGAGCAGTACTTC. It translates to CAISRGTSGGGYEQYF.

This clonotype was counted between two and nine times. The chain joins TRBV5-5 to TRBJ1-5, with 8 positions matching TRBD1. Germline lookup yields CDR1 SGHKS and CDR2 YYEKEE (reference sequence). This CDR3 region has 15 residues. After removal of 5 bases from V and 9 bases from J, the junction contained 13 bases not matched to a gene. The CDR3 loop reads CASSSDRGGVRPQHF. In DNA, the CDR3 is TGTGCCAGCAGTTCTGACAGGGGTGGAGTTAGGCCCCAGCATTTT. Variable domain in full (rest from reference TRBV5-5 and TRBJ1-5): DAGVTQSPTHLIKTRGQQVTLRCSPISGHKSVSWYQQVLGQGPQFIFQYYEKEERGRGNFPDRFSARQFPNYSSELNVNALLLGDSALYLCASSSDRGGVRPQHFGDGTRLSIL.

In this sample, this clonotype turned up once. The rearrangement uses TRBV11-2 and TRBJ2-1; TRBD2 matches 8 bases. The CDR3 extends over 14 amino acids. The junction had 4 bases not matched to a gene; V was cut back by 5 bases and J by 4 bases. The germline V gene encodes CDR1 SGHAT and CDR2 FQNNGV. CDR3 coding DNA: TGTGCCAGCAGCAAGACTAGCGAGTACAATGAGCAGTTCTTC. Its translation: CASSKTSEYNEQFF. The whole variable domain, filled in from reference TRBV11-2 and TRBJ2-1, reads EAGVAQSPRYKIIEKRQSVAFWCNPISGHATLYWYQQILGQGPKLLIQFQNNGVVDDSQLPKDRFSAERLKGVDSTLKIQPAKLEDSAVYLCASSKTSEYNEQFFGPGTRLTVL.

This clonotype was seen repeatedly, ten times or more. CDR3 DNA: TGTGCCACCTGGGGACAGAGGAACACCGGGGAGCTGTTTTTT. It yields the protein CATWGQRNTGELFF. This sequence joins TRBV6-1 and TRBJ2-2, with TRBD1 matching over 7 bases. CDR3 length equals 14 residues. The V gene's germline CDR1 is MNHNS and CDR2 SASEGT. V gave up 10 bases and J gave up 1 base; unmatched junction bases: 6.

This clonotype was observed once. The chain recombines TRBV5-1 with TRBJ1-1; 8 bases agree with TRBD1. This CDR3 region has 15 residues. Germline V gene sequence: CDR1 SGHRS, CDR2 YFSETQ. V shed 4 bases and J 4 bases; nucleotides not matched to a gene: 9. In DNA form, the CDR3 reads TGCGCCAGCAGCCCGAGGACAGGGCGAAGCACTGAAGCTTTCTTT. Encoded protein: CASSPRTGRSTEAFF.

This clonotype appeared many times. The CDR3 sequence: CASSQGQAQFF. CDR3 DNA: TGTGCCAGCAGCCAAGGACAGGCGCAGTTCTTC. The gene calls are TRBV7-9 and TRBJ2-1, with 7 nucleotides matching TRBD1. Germline CDR1 and CDR2: SEHNR and FQNEAQ (reference sequence). The CDR3 runs 11 residues. Trimming cost V 5 bases and J 12 bases; bases outside gene matches: 4.

The chain carries TRBV29-1 and TRBJ1-6, with TRBD1 matching 8 bases. The trim removed 1 base at V and 8 bases at J, leaving 4 bases unmatched. The germline V gene has CDR1 SQVTM and CDR2 ANQGSEA. CDR3 length: 14 amino acids. CDR3 protein: CSVEGTGPDSPLHF. DNA for the CDR3: TGCAGCGTTGAAGGGACAGGGCCTGATTCACCCCTCCACTTT.

Turning to this clonotype: This could be a read error, since a much larger clone is one nucleotide away. The V and J genes are TRBV19 and TRBJ2-7; D not certain. There are 13 residues in the CDR3. The germline CDR1 and CDR2 sequences are LNHDA and SQIVND (reference sequence). CDR3 nucleotide sequence: TGTGCCAGTAGTATAGCAAGTTCCTACGTGCAGTACTTC. Translated: CASSIASSYVQYF. Full variable domain (rest looked up from reference TRBV19 and TRBJ2-7): DGGITQSPKYLFRKEGQNVTLSCEQNLNHDAMYWYRQDPGQGLRLIYYSQIVNDFQKGDIAEGYSVSREKKESFPLTVTSAQKNPTAFYLCASSIASSYVQYFGPGTRLTVT.

The chain employs TRBV13 and TRBJ2-7; the match to TRBD2 covers 10 bases. The CDR3 is 16 amino acids. Germline V gene sequence: CDR1 PRHDT, CDR2 FYEKMQ (reference sequence). The V segment lost 4 bases and the J segment 4 bases; nucleotides outside the gene matches: 10. This CDR3 reads CASSYSPTSGAYEQYF. Here the CDR3 DNA reads TGTGCCAGCAGCTACAGCCCCACTAGCGGGGCATACGAGCAGTACTTC. Supplemented by reference TRBV13 and TRBJ2-7, the full variable domain reads AAGVIQSPRHLIKEKRETATLKCYPIPRHDTVYWYQQGPGQDPQFLISFYEKMQSDKGSIPDRFSAQQFSDYHSELNMSSLELGDSALYFCASSYSPTSGAYEQYFGPGTRLTVT.

The chain combines TRBV20-1 with TRBJ2-3; D unclear. CDR3 length: 12 residues. Per the germline V gene, CDR1 is DFQATT and CDR2 is SNEGSKA (reference sequence). V lost 7 bases to trimming and J lost 2 bases, with 10 bases between them. In nucleotides, the CDR3 is TGCAGTGACAGCCGACACACAGATACGCAGTATTTT. Its protein is CSDSRHTDTQYF.

The J gene is TRBJ2-7, the V gene TRBV10-3; tentative D call: TRBD1 (6 bases). Germline CDR1 reads ENHRY; CDR2 reads SYGVKD. This CDR3 comprises 14 residues. Trimming pared 10 bases from V and 3 bases from J, leaving 19 bases between. CDR3 sequence: CATSTSGHLYEQYF. CDR3 DNA: TGTGCCACCTCCACGTCGGGACACCTCTACGAGCAGTACTTC.